Below, 2 T cell receptor beta chains from the same sample are listed, as sequenced in a study of blood T cell repertoires in COVID-19. The protocol was immunoSEQ multiplex PCR, while the TCRdb copy is restricted to in-frame clones and leaves out a portion. The sample comprises approximately 180,000 clones, about 80% of which are singletons, and about 5.5% rests with the top ten. Sequenced sample: PBMCs or T cells enriched from blood (not recorded which). The receptors stem from a woman in her sixties or seventies with acute COVID-19.

The chain links TRBV11-2 to TRBJ2-7; maybe TRBD2 (6 bases). The CDR3 runs 14 residues. Looked up from germline, CDR1 is SGHAT and CDR2 is FQNNGV. The V and J ends lost 5 bases and 3 bases respectively, with 14 bases between them. The CDR3 reads CASSGGQRVYEQYF. Here the CDR3 DNA reads TGTGCCAGCAGCGGGGGTCAGCGGGTCTACGAGCAGTACTTC.

The chain uses TRBV11-2 and TRBJ2-3; D is ambiguous. Germline-derived CDR1 and CDR2 are SGHAT and FQNNGV. Deletions cut 1 base from V and 0 bases from J, with 11 bases between. This CDR3 comprises 16 residues. The CDR3 here is CASSLGVTTSTDTQYF. CDR3 DNA: TGTGCCAGCAGCTTAGGGGTTACGACTAGCACAGATACGCAGTATTTT.